Listed below are T cell receptor beta chains from one sample, sequenced in a study of blood T cell repertoires in COVID-19. Profiling relied on immunoSEQ multiplex PCR, and the TCRdb table lists in-frame clones only, not all of them. The data hold fewer than 200,000 clones, with roughly 85% observed a single time. Source material: peripheral blood. The source of these receptors is a human donor with acute or convalescent COVID-19. The donor label of this sample is uncertain. Both conserved end residues are part of each CDR3. The D gene is left open where the match is weak. Some rows mark clone size as missing; the rest say once, few, many or name a class of expanded clone.

v_gene	abundance	d_gene	j_gene	CDR3aa	CDR3nt
TRBV11-1	few	TRBD1	TRBJ1-5	CASSKGTGLSQPQHF	TGTGCCAGCAGTAAGGGGACAGGACTAAGTCAGCCCCAGCATTTT
TRBV6-5	few	TRBD1	TRBJ1-5	CASIKDRLGQPQHF	TGTGCCAGCATTAAGGACAGGTTGGGTCAGCCCCAGCATTTT
TRBV5-6	NA	TRBD1	TRBJ2-7	CASSLAVRGPAYEQYF	TGTGCCAGCAGCTTGGCCGTCAGGGGGCCCGCCTACGAGCAGTACTTC
TRBV12-3/TRBV12-4	NA	NA	TRBJ1-2	CASSFDSNYGYTF	TGTGCCAGCAGTTTTGACAGTAACTATGGCTACACCTTC
TRBV15	NA	NA	TRBJ1-1	CATSPLMGGTEAFF	TGTGCCACCAGCCCTTTGATGGGGGGCACTGAAGCTTTCTTT
TRBV10-3	NA	NA	TRBJ2-7	CATTGGGGEQYF	TGTGCGACAACCGGGGGAGGGGGCGAGCAGTACTTC
TRBV5-4	NA	NA	TRBJ2-3	CASSLYRPGDRTQYF	TGTGCCAGCAGCTTGTACAGGCCGGGGGATCGCACGCAGTATTTT
TRBV4-2	NA	TRBD1	TRBJ1-6	CASSQEGGRGSPLHF	TGTGCCAGCAGCCAAGAAGGGGGCCGAGGGTCACCCCTCCACTTT
TRBV6-5	NA	NA	TRBJ2-2	CASSNPSGELFF	TGTGCCAGCAGTAATCCCTCCGGGGAGCTGTTTTTT
TRBV9	NA	TRBD1	TRBJ1-4	CASNSLGQLNEKLFF	TGTGCCAGCAATTCGTTGGGACAGCTTAATGAAAAACTGTTTTTT
TRBV24-1	NA	TRBD1	TRBJ2-3	CATSDPGDRGITDTQYF	TGTGCCACCAGTGATCCCGGGGACAGGGGTATAACAGATACGCAGTATTTT
TRBV20-1	once	NA	TRBJ1-2	CSAAGLYTF	TGCAGTGCTGCGGGACTCTACACCTTC
TRBV15	few	TRBD2	TRBJ2-7	CATSTSGVSSNEQYF	TGTGCCACCAGTACTAGCGGGGTGAGTTCGAACGAGCAGTACTTC
TRBV29-1	NA	NA	TRBJ2-7	CSVEGAGTNYEQYF	TGCAGCGTTGAAGGAGCAGGGACAAATTACGAGCAGTACTTC
TRBV7-3	NA	NA	TRBJ1-1	CASTDPRSSEAFF	TGTGCCAGCACCGACCCGCGGTCATCGGAAGCTTTCTTT
TRBV2	NA	TRBD1	TRBJ2-1	CASTPGRGTHNEQFF	TGTGCCAGCACTCCGGGCAGGGGGACACACAATGAGCAGTTCTTC
TRBV18	once	NA	TRBJ1-3	CASSPPGGYPLSGNTIYF	TGTGCCAGCTCACCACCGGGGGGGTACCCCCTCTCTGGAAACACCATATATTTT
TRBV4-3	NA	NA	TRBJ2-2	CASSRAVLTGNPGELFF	TGCGCCAGCAGCCGAGCAGTTTTAACAGGGAATCCCGGGGAGCTGTTTTTT
TRBV5-4	NA	NA	TRBJ1-1	CASRAPHTEAFF	TGTGCCAGCAGGGCCCCCCACACTGAAGCTTTCTTT
TRBV4-1	once	NA	TRBJ1-1	CASRTGIHTEAFF	TGCGCCAGCAGAACAGGGATTCACACTGAAGCTTTCTTT
TRBV5-5	NA	NA	TRBJ2-5	CASSLVGGGLRETQYF	TGTGCCAGCAGCTTGGTGGGCGGGGGCCTCCGTGAGACCCAGTACTTC
TRBV29-1	NA	TRBD1	TRBJ1-1	CSVRQGSNTEAFF	TGCAGCGTTCGACAGGGATCGAACACTGAAGCTTTCTTT
TRBV6-1	NA	TRBD1	TRBJ1-5	CASSGTSGQGILHNQPQHF	TGTGCCAGCAGTGGCACCTCGGGACAGGGAATCTTACACAATCAGCCCCAGCATTTT
TRBV7-9	NA	NA	TRBJ2-3	CASSSLGSTDTQYF	TGTGCCAGCAGCTCACTAGGGAGCACAGATACGCAGTATTTT
TRBV29-1	NA	NA	TRBJ1-4	CSVSDRGGFREKLFF	TGCAGCGTTTCAGATCGGGGGGGCTTTCGTGAAAAACTGTTTTTT
TRBV6-5	NA	TRBD1	TRBJ1-4	CASRRGQGEIEKLFF	TGTGCCAGCAGACGGGGACAGGGAGAAATTGAAAAACTGTTTTTT
TRBV30	NA	NA	TRBJ1-3	CAWSKEARRTIYF	TGTGCCTGGAGTAAGGAGGCCCGTAGGACCATATATTTT
TRBV6-5	NA	NA	TRBJ1-5	CASSQGSGNQPQHF	TGTGCCAGCAGTCAGGGGTCTGGCAATCAGCCCCAGCATTTT
TRBV4-2	few	TRBD1	TRBJ2-2	CASSQRDRGHNGELFF	TGTGCCAGCAGCCAGCGGGACAGGGGGCACAACGGGGAGCTGTTTTTT
TRBV9	NA	NA	TRBJ2-2	CASSNSARTANTGELFF	TGTGCCAGCAGCAACTCAGCGAGGACAGCGAACACCGGGGAGCTGTTTTTT
TRBV7-2	NA	TRBD1	TRBJ1-2	CASSSRTGRYGYTF	TGTGCCAGCAGCTCACGGACAGGGAGGTATGGCTACACCTTC